A selection of T cell receptor beta chains follows, all from one sample in a study of T-cell reconstitution after alpha-beta-depleted transplantation in children. TCRdb reprocessed the PCR reads with MiXCR, giving one entry per CDR3 protein. The profile covers fewer than 150,000 distinct CDR3 sequences, with around a tenth appearing a single time and around 24% taken by the ten largest. The sample in question was PBMCs, mostly from graft donor cells, obtained 180 days after TCRalphabeta/CD19-depleted stem cell transplant. These receptors were obtained from a girl less than two years old who had a stem cell transplant for combined immunodeficiency, so the T cells may come from the graft donor. Both conserved end residues are part of each CDR3. D genes are given only for firm matches. The size of a clone is reported for some rows only, either as once, few or many, or as a class for expanded clones.

D gene: TRBD2
V gene: TRBV5-5
J gene: TRBJ2-3
clone size: .
CDR3 protein: CASSAGLAGPFTDTQYF
CDR3 DNA: TGTGCCAGCAGCGCAGGACTAGCGGGACCATTCACAGATACGCAGTATTTT

D gene: .
V gene: TRBV5-6
J gene: TRBJ2-7
clone size: few
CDR3 protein: CASSLSWAGLSGEQYF
CDR3 DNA: TGTGCCAGCAGCTTATCCTGGGCAGGGTTAAGCGGCGAGCAGTACTTC

D gene: .
V gene: TRBV4-3
J gene: TRBJ2-3
clone size: few
CDR3 protein: CASSQVEGDTQYF
CDR3 DNA: TGCGCCAGCAGCCAAGTCGAGGGAGATACGCAGTATTTT

D gene: TRBD2
V gene: TRBV20-1
J gene: TRBJ2-7
clone size: .
CDR3 protein: CSQLGGPYEQYF
CDR3 DNA: TGCAGCCAACTGGGAGGGCCCTACGAGCAGTACTTC

D gene: .
V gene: TRBV27
J gene: TRBJ2-1
clone size: few
CDR3 protein: CASNHARNYNEQFF
CDR3 DNA: TGTGCCAGCAACCACGCTAGGAACTACAATGAGCAGTTCTTC

D gene: .
V gene: TRBV20-1
J gene: TRBJ1-4
clone size: .
CDR3 protein: CSAREFLPRTARNEKLFF
CDR3 DNA: TGCAGTGCTAGAGAGTTTCTTCCCCGGACGGCCCGAAATGAAAAACTGTTTTTT

D gene: TRBD1
V gene: TRBV29-1
J gene: TRBJ2-2
clone size: few
CDR3 protein: CSVERQGRVGELFF
CDR3 DNA: TGCAGCGTTGAGAGACAGGGTCGGGTCGGGGAGCTGTTTTTT

D gene: .
V gene: TRBV20-1
J gene: TRBJ2-3
clone size: many
CDR3 protein: CSARVGITDTQYF
CDR3 DNA: TGCAGTGCTAGAGTCGGGATCACAGATACGCAGTATTTT

D gene: .
V gene: TRBV5-1
J gene: TRBJ1-2
clone size: .
CDR3 protein: CASSFLQSTNYGYTF
CDR3 DNA: TGCGCCAGCAGCTTTCTTCAATCGACTAACTATGGCTACACCTTC

D gene: .
V gene: TRBV12-3/TRBV12-4
J gene: TRBJ2-7
clone size: .
CDR3 protein: CASRLQGNSYEQYF
CDR3 DNA: TGTGCCAGCAGGCTGCAGGGAAACTCCTACGAGCAGTACTTC

D gene: .
V gene: TRBV12-3/TRBV12-4
J gene: TRBJ1-5
clone size: .
CDR3 protein: CASTHRGALNQPQHF
CDR3 DNA: TGTGCCAGCACCCACCGGGGGGCATTAAATCAGCCCCAGCATTTT

D gene: .
V gene: TRBV7-8
J gene: TRBJ2-1
clone size: .
CDR3 protein: CASSLATLSEKQFF
CDR3 DNA: TGTGCCAGCAGCTTAGCAACTCTCTCTGAGAAGCAGTTCTTC

D gene: .
V gene: TRBV20-1
J gene: TRBJ2-7
clone size: .
CDR3 protein: CSARARVGYYEQYF
CDR3 DNA: TGCAGTGCTAGAGCTAGGGTGGGATACTACGAGCAGTACTTC

D gene: .
V gene: TRBV5-1
J gene: TRBJ2-2
clone size: many
CDR3 protein: CASSYLLAGELFF
CDR3 DNA: TGCGCCAGCAGCTACCTGCTAGCCGGGGAGCTGTTTTTT

D gene: .
V gene: TRBV27
J gene: TRBJ2-5
clone size: many
CDR3 protein: CASSQTQETQYF
CDR3 DNA: TGTGCCAGCAGCCAGACCCAAGAGACCCAGTACTTC

D gene: .
V gene: TRBV5-1
J gene: TRBJ2-7
clone size: .
CDR3 protein: CASSFGPLQGVYEQYF
CDR3 DNA: TGCGCCAGCAGCTTCGGTCCCCTTCAGGGCGTCTACGAGCAGTACTTC